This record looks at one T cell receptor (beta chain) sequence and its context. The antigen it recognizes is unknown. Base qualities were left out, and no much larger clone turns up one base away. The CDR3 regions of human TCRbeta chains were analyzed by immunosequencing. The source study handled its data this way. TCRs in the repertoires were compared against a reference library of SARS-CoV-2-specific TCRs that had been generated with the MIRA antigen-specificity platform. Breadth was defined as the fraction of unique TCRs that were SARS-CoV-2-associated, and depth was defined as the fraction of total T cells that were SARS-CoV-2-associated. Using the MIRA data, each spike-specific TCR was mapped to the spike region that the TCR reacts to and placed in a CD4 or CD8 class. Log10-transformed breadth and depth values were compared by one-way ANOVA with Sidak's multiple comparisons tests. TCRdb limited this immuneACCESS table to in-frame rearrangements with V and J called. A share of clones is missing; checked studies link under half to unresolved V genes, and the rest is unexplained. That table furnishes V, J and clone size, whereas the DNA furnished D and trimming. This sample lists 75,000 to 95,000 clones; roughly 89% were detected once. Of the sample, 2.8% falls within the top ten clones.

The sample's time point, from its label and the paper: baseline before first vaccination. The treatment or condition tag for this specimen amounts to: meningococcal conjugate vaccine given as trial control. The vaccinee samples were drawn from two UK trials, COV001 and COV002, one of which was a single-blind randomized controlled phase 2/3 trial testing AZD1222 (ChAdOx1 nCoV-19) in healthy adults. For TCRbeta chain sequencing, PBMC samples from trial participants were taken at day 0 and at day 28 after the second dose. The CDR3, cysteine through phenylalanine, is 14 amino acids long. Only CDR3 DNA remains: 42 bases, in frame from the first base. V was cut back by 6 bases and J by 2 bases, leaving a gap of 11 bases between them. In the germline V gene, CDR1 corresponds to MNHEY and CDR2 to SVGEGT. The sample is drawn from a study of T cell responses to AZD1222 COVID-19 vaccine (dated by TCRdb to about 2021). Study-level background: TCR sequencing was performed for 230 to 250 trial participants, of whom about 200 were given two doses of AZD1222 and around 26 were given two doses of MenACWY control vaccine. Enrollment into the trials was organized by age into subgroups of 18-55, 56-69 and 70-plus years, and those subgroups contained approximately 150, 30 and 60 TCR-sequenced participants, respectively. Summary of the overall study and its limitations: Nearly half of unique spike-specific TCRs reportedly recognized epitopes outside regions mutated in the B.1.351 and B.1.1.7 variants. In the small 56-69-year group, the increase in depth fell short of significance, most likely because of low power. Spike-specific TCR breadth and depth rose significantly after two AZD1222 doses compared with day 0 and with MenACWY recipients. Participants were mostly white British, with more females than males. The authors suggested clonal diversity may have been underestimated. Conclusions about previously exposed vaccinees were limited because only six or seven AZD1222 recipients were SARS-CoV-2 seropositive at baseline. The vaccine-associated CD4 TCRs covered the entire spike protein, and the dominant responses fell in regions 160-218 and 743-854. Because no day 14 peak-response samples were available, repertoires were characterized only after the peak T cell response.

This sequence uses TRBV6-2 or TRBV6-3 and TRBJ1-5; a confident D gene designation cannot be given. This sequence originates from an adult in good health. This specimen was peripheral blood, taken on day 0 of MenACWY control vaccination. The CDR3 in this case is CASSVVGGNQPQHF. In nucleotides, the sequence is TGTGCCAGCAGCGTAGTTGGGGGCAATCAGCCCCAGCATTTT.